A single sample is the source of the 32 T cell receptor beta chains below, sequenced in a study of T cells in narcolepsy. Profiling relied on immunoSEQ multiplex PCR, and the TCRdb table lists in-frame clones only, not all of them. The sample includes tens of thousands of clones, approximately 78% of them seen just once. Sequenced: CD45RA- memory CD4+ T cells from PBMCs. Receptor source: a human donor with narcolepsy.

This clone occurred a few times. The chain uses TRBV5-1 and TRBJ2-3; tentatively, D is TRBD2 (6 bases). The CDR3 runs to 15 residues. In germline, CDR1 is SGHRS, CDR2 YFSETQ. The germline V and J ends were trimmed by 3 bases and 2 bases, with 13 bases remaining between them. DNA for the CDR3: TGCGCCAGCAGCTCCTTAGCGGAATTCACAGATACGCAGTATTTT. This translates into CASSSLAEFTDTQYF.

This sequence joins TRBV11-1 and TRBJ1-1; TRBD1 is a possible D gene (5 bases). The length of the CDR3 is 13 residues. Trimming stripped 10 bases from V and 0 bases from J, with 12 bases between. Looked up from germline, CDR1 is SGHAT and CDR2 is FQDESV (reference sequence). The CDR3: CATRGRMNTEAFF. For the CDR3, the DNA is TGTGCCACGAGGGGACGCATGAACACTGAAGCTTTCTTT.

The DNA of the CDR3 is TGCGCCAGCAGCTTGGTCCCGGGGAGAACAGATACGCAGTATTTT. Amino acids: CASSLVPGRTDTQYF. This rearrangement joins TRBV5-1 to TRBJ2-3, with TRBD2 as a possible D gene (5 bases). Germline V gene lookup returns CDR1 SGHRS and CDR2 YFSETQ. Trimming removed 0 bases at V and 3 bases at J, with 11 bases between. The CDR3 spans 15 residues.

This clone is a singleton in its sample. V usage is TRBV6-5 and J usage is TRBJ1-3; D unclear. CDR1 and CDR2 from the germline V gene are MNHEY and SVGAGI. CDR3 length equals 12 residues. V shed 8 bases and J shed 0 bases, with 5 bases lying between them. As DNA, the CDR3 is TGTGCCAGCCGGCACTCTGGAAACACCATATATTTT. Its protein is CASRHSGNTIYF.

V usage is TRBV5-1 and J usage is TRBJ2-3, with 10 bases fitting TRBD2. Germline V gene sequence: CDR1 SGHRS, CDR2 YFSETQ. The CDR3 runs 14 residues. Losses at the gene ends were 1 base for V and 4 bases for J; bases not matched to a gene: 0. The CDR3 protein is CASSLSGGADTQYF. The DNA of the CDR3 is TGCGCCAGCAGCTTGAGCGGGGGGGCAGATACGCAGTATTTT.

This clone is a singleton in its sample. The V call is TRBV7-9, the J call TRBJ2-3, with TRBD2 matching 9 bases. Germline V CDR1 and CDR2: SEHNR, FQNEAQ (reference sequence). Unmatched junction bases numbered 13, after V lost 1 base and J lost 2 bases. This CDR3 is 19 amino acids long. The CDR3 is CASSLGGAGGLWFTDTQYF. The CDR3 DNA sequence: TGTGCCAGCAGCTTAGGAGGAGCGGGGGGTTTGTGGTTCACAGATACGCAGTATTTT. Variable domain in full (rest from reference TRBV7-9 and TRBJ2-3): DTGVSQNPRHKITKRGQNVTFRCDPISEHNRLYWYRQTLGQGPEFLTYFQNEAQLEKSRLLSDRFSAERPKGSFSTLEIQRTEQGDSAMYLCASSLGGAGGLWFTDTQYFGPGTRLTVL.

The chain couples TRBV30 to TRBJ2-3; TRBD2 aligns across 10 bases. Trimming at V came to 1 base and at J to 6 bases, leaving 4 bases not matched to a gene. The CDR3 runs to 14 residues. Germline V gene lookup returns CDR1 GTSNPN and CDR2 SVGIG (reference sequence). The DNA of the CDR3 is TGTGCCTGGAGTGAGGGACTAGCGAGGGATACGCAGTATTTT. Residues: CAWSEGLARDTQYF.

This chain links TRBV6-1 with TRBJ2-7, with 9 bases lining up with TRBD1. Trimming removed 4 bases from V and 5 bases from J; junction bases left unmatched: 9. This CDR3 contains 15 residues. Germline V lookup: CDR1 MNHNS, CDR2 SASEGT. CDR3 residues: CASSAGQGRGDEQYF. The CDR3 bases are TGTGCCAGCAGTGCCGGACAGGGGAGGGGGGACGAGCAGTACTTC.

This clone turned up a few times. The V and J genes are TRBV5-4 and TRBJ1-4, with a weak D call TRBD1 (5 bases). The V end lost 4 bases, the J end lost 7 bases, and 14 bases lay between the germline ends. The germline V gene has CDR1 SGHNT and CDR2 YYREEE (reference sequence). This CDR3 is 14 amino acids long. CDR3: CASSDIKRGEKLFF. DNA of the CDR3: TGTGCCAGCAGCGATATCAAAAGGGGTGAAAAACTGTTTTTT.

The chain is built from TRBV2 and TRBJ2-5, with D possibly TRBD1 on 5 matching bases. Trimming shortened V by 6 bases and J by 2 bases, and 7 bases separated the two germline ends. The germline V gene encodes CDR1 SNHLY and CDR2 FYNNEI. This CDR3 comprises 12 residues. This CDR3 reads CASRQVQETQYF. The CDR3 DNA is TGTGCCAGCAGACAGGTACAAGAGACCCAGTACTTC.

This clone appeared a few times. The rearrangement links TRBV18 to TRBJ1-6, with D uncertain. The CDR3 length is 14 residues. The germline V gene encodes CDR1 KGHSH and CDR2 LQKENI. V was cut by 3 bases and J by 9 bases, with 12 bases left in between. Written as DNA, the CDR3 is TGTGCCAGCTCACCTGACACCTTCTCTTCACCCCTCCACTTT. As protein: CASSPDTFSSPLHF.

The chain has TRBV18 and TRBJ2-4; D call uncertain. The CDR3 loop spans 14 amino acids. V lost 2 bases and J 12 bases, leaving 17 bases between the germline ends. Germline CDR1 reads KGHSH; CDR2 reads LQKENI. The DNA of the CDR3 is TGTGCCAGCTCACCATATAGGGAAAGAGGTACTCAGTACTTC. This codes for CASSPYRERGTQYF.

The rearrangement uses TRBV7-9 and TRBJ2-1; perhaps TRBD1 as D (5 bases). The CDR3 spans 13 residues. V was cut by 4 bases and J by 8 bases, with 12 bases left in between. CDR1 and CDR2 from the germline V gene are SEHNR and FQNEAQ (reference sequence). CDR3 sequence: CASSSRALDEQFF. DNA for the CDR3: TGTGCCAGCAGCTCCAGGGCCTTGGATGAGCAGTTCTTC.

V is TRBV10-2 and J is TRBJ1-2; D possibly corresponds to TRBD1 (5 bases). Between the trimmed V and J ends, which lost 3 bases and 8 bases, there was a span of 19 bases. The CDR3 totals 15 residues. Germline CDR1 is WSHSY and CDR2 is SAAADI. The CDR3 loop is CASSEGAAYEWGYTF. The CDR3 coding sequence is TGCGCCAGCAGTGAAGGGGCAGCCTATGAATGGGGCTACACCTTC.

The chain combines TRBV11-2 with TRBJ1-1, with 10 bases aligning to TRBD1. V shed 6 bases, J shed 5 bases, and the junction held 6 bases outside the gene matches. The CDR3 is 14 amino acids. CDR1 and CDR2 from the germline V gene are SGHAT and FQNNGV. The DNA for the CDR3 is TGTGCCAGCAGACGGACAGGGGGGCGGACTGAAGCTTTCTTT. This gives the protein CASRRTGGRTEAFF. Drawing the rest from reference TRBV11-2 and TRBJ1-1, the complete variable domain is EAGVAQSPRYKIIEKRQSVAFWCNPISGHATLYWYQQILGQGPKLLIQFQNNGVVDDSQLPKDRFSAERLKGVDSTLKIQPAKLEDSAVYLCASRRTGGRTEAFFGQGTRLTVV.

This rearrangement joins TRBV9 to TRBJ2-5, with 7 bases aligning to TRBD2. The V gene's germline CDR1 is SGDLS and CDR2 YYNGEE. CDR3 size: 16 residues. Unmatched junction bases numbered 11, after V lost 4 bases and J lost 2 bases. The CDR3 DNA follows: TGTGCCAGCAGCCCCTACCGGGGGGTTAGGCAAGAGACCCAGTACTTC. This encodes CASSPYRGVRQETQYF.

The sample holds a few counts of this clone. This sequence joins TRBV7-9 and TRBJ2-4; 9 bases are a match to TRBD2. V lost 5 bases, J lost 4 bases, and 6 bases stayed unmatched. The CDR3 has 15 residues. Germline V lookup: CDR1 SEHNR, CDR2 FQNEAQ (reference sequence). CDR3 sequence: CASSLSLAGKNIQYF. The CDR3, as DNA: TGTGCCAGCAGCCTATCCCTAGCGGGGAAAAACATTCAGTACTTC. Full variable domain (remainder filled in from reference TRBV7-9 and TRBJ2-4): DTGVSQNPRHKITKRGQNVTFRCDPISEHNRLYWYRQTLGQGPEFLTYFQNEAQLEKSRLLSDRFSAERPKGSFSTLEIQRTEQGDSAMYLCASSLSLAGKNIQYFGAGTRLSVL.

This rearrangement joins TRBV5-6 to TRBJ2-3, with a possible D match to TRBD2 (5 bases). CDR3 length: 14 residues. Germline V gene sequence: CDR1 SGHDT, CDR2 YYEEEE. The V end was cut by 4 bases, the J end by 7 bases, with 16 bases between. The CDR3: CASSHSGLSNTQYF. CDR3 nucleotides: TGTGCCAGCAGCCACAGCGGCCTCTCGAATACGCAGTATTTT. Full variable domain (remainder filled in from reference TRBV5-6 and TRBJ2-3): DAGVTQSPTHLIKTRGQQVTLRCSPKSGHDTVSWYQQALGQGPQFIFQYYEEEERQRGNFPDRFSGHQFPNYSSELNVNALLLGDSALYLCASSHSGLSNTQYFGPGTRLTVL.

The rearrangement joins TRBV6-5 to TRBJ1-5; no clear D gene. The CDR3 is 15 residues long. Trimming took off 7 bases at V and 2 bases at J, with 15 bases between the two ends. The germline V gene has CDR1 MNHEY and CDR2 SVGAGI. This CDR3 is CASTPGGSGNQPQHF. The CDR3 DNA reads TGTGCCAGCACTCCGGGCGGTAGTGGCAATCAGCCCCAGCATTTT.

The chain couples TRBV7-2 to TRBJ2-5; D gene ambiguous. Germline lookup yields CDR1 SGHTA and CDR2 FQGNSA. The CDR3 totals 14 residues. V was shortened by 2 bases and J by 5 bases, with 12 bases between the two germline ends. CDR3 loop: CASSLYGAEETQYF. In DNA, the CDR3 is TGTGCCAGCAGCTTATATGGTGCGGAGGAGACCCAGTACTTC.

This clone came up once. V usage is TRBV5-1 and J usage is TRBJ2-3; D unclear. V lost 4 bases to trimming and J lost 6 bases, with 6 bases between them. From germline, CDR1 is SGHRS and CDR2 YFSETQ. This CDR3 is 11 amino acids long. CDR3 amino acids: CASSEGDTQYF. The CDR3 DNA reads TGCGCCAGCAGCGAAGGGGATACGCAGTATTTT. Looking up the rest from reference TRBV5-1 and TRBJ2-3 gives the full variable domain: KAGVTQTPRYLIKTRGQQVTLSCSPISGHRSVSWYQQTPGQGLQFLFEYFSETQRNKGNFPGRFSGRQFSNSRSEMNVSTLELGDSALYLCASSEGDTQYFGPGTRLTVL.

The chain links TRBV7-2 to TRBJ1-4, with D unclear. The CDR3 has 14 amino acids. Between the trimmed V and J ends, which lost 6 bases and 4 bases, there was a span of 12 bases. Germline V gives CDR1 SGHTA, CDR2 FQGNSA. DNA for the CDR3: TGTGCCAGCAGGAACAGCCCTCTTAATGAAAAACTGTTTTTT. This gives the protein CASRNSPLNEKLFF.

J is TRBJ2-4 and V is TRBV7-2, with 8 bases aligning to TRBD2. V shed 0 bases and J 11 bases; nucleotides not matched to a gene: 12. Germline loops: CDR1 SGHTA, CDR2 FQGNSA. This CDR3 has 16 residues. CDR3 sequence (DNA): TGTGCCAGCAGCTTAGCGATCTCCGGGACTAGTAACCTTCAGTACTTC. Translated, it gives CASSLAISGTSNLQYF.

A few counts support this clone. The genes are TRBV5-4 and TRBJ1-1; TRBD1 is a possible D gene (6 bases). V was clipped by 0 bases and J by 0 bases, with 6 bases between them. The CDR3 spans 14 residues. Germline V gene data show CDR1 as SGHNT and CDR2 as YYREEE (reference sequence). The CDR3 nucleotides read TGTGCCAGCAGCTTGGAGGGGGTGAACACTGAAGCTTTCTTT. Translating gives CASSLEGVNTEAFF.

This chain connects TRBV6-5 to TRBJ1-2, with 10 nucleotides matching TRBD1. From germline, CDR1 is MNHEY and CDR2 SVGAGI. The CDR3 runs to 16 residues. Trimming at V came to 2 bases and at J to 2 bases, leaving 5 bases not matched to a gene. The CDR3 DNA sequence: TGTGCCAGCAGTTACGCCCGGACAGGGGGGAACTATGGCTACACCTTC. Its translation: CASSYARTGGNYGYTF.

Here the CDR3 DNA reads TGTGCCAGCCAGACAGGGTCTAACTATGGCTACACCTTC. Encoded protein: CASQTGSNYGYTF. The V and J genes are TRBV19 and TRBJ1-2; 7 positions match TRBD1. The CDR3 contains 13 residues. CDR1 and CDR2 from the germline V gene are LNHDA and SQIVND (reference sequence). Trimming took 9 bases from V and 0 from J; bases not matched to a gene: 4.

This clone was observed a single time. This chain joins TRBV18 and TRBJ1-6, with 8 bases fitting TRBD1. The length of the CDR3 is 14 residues. Germline V gene lookup returns CDR1 KGHSH and CDR2 LQKENI. Germline trimming cut 3 bases from V and 7 bases from J; bases unmatched to any gene: 2. CDR3 protein: CASSPGQGNSPLHF. CDR3 nucleotides: TGTGCCAGCTCACCTGGACAGGGAAATTCACCCCTCCACTTT.

This clone came up a few times. The chain couples TRBV29-1 to TRBJ1-2; 8 bases line up with TRBD1. With V trimmed by 6 bases and J by 2 bases, 2 bases remained unmatched. The CDR3 is 12 residues long. Germline V CDR1 and CDR2: SQVTM, ANQGSEA. The chain's CDR3 is CSVWTGNYGYTF. As DNA, the CDR3 is TGCAGCGTGTGGACAGGGAACTATGGCTACACCTTC.

The J gene is TRBJ1-5, the V gene TRBV7-9; weak D call: TRBD1 (5 bases). Germline loops: CDR1 SEHNR, CDR2 FQNEAQ (reference sequence). V lost 3 bases and J 4 bases, leaving 10 bases between the germline ends. The CDR3 has 14 amino acids. CDR3 sequence: CASSLDIPNQPQHF. The CDR3 bases are TGTGCCAGCAGCTTGGACATTCCTAATCAGCCCCAGCATTTT.

Details on this clone: One junction end disagrees with the germline gene, perhaps due to a read error. This chain uses TRBV18 with TRBJ2-1, with D uncertain. Germline V gives CDR1 KGHSH, CDR2 LQKENI. This CDR3 is built from 12 residues. As DNA, the CDR3 is TGTGCCAGCTCACCACAGAGATCCGAGCCGTTCTTC. Protein sequence: CASSPQRSEPFF.

The V and J genes are TRBV7-9 and TRBJ1-1; 9 bases fit TRBD1. V dropped 4 bases and J dropped 4; count of bases not matched to a gene: 10. Per the germline V gene, CDR1 is SEHNR and CDR2 is FQNEAQ (reference sequence). The CDR3 runs 16 residues. The CDR3 is CASSSQLGQGVTEAFF. In nucleotides, the CDR3 is TGTGCCAGCAGCTCGCAATTGGGACAGGGTGTCACTGAAGCTTTCTTT.

The rearrangement joins TRBV30 to TRBJ2-3; 7 bases align to TRBD1. J was trimmed by 0 bases and V by 8 bases; bases with no gene match: 5. The V gene's germline CDR1 is GTSNPN and CDR2 SVGIG (reference sequence). This CDR3 region has 13 residues. The CDR3 DNA follows: TGTGCCGGGACAGTTTTAAGCACAGATACGCAGTATTTT. Protein product: CAGTVLSTDTQYF.